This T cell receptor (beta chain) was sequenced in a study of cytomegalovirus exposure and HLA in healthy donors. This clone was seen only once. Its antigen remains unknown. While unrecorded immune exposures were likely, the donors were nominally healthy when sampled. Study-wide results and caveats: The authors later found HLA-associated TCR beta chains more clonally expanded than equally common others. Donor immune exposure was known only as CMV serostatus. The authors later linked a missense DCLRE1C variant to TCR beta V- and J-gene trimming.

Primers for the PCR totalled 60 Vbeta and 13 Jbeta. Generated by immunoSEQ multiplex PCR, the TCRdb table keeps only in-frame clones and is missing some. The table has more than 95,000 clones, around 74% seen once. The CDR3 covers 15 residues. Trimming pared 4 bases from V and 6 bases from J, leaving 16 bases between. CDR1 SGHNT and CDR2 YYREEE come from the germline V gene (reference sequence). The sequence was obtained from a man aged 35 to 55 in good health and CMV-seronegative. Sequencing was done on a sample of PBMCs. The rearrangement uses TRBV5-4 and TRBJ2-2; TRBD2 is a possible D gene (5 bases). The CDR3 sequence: CASSRSDVSAGELFF. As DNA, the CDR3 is TGTGCCAGCAGCCGGTCTGACGTTAGCGCCGGGGAGCTGTTTTTT.